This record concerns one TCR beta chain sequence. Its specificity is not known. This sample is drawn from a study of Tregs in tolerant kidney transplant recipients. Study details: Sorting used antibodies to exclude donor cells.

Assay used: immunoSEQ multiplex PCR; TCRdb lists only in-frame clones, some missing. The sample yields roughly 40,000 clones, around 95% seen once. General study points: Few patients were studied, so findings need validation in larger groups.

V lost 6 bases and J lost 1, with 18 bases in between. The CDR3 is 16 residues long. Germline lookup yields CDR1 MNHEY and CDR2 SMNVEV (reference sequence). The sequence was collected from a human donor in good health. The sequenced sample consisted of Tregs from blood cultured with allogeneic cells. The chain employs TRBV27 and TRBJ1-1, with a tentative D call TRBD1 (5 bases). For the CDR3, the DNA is TGTGCCAGCAGCTCTTATGAGACCGACAGGAACACTGAAGCTTTCTTT. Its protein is CASSSYETDRNTEAFF.